The rows below give T cell receptor beta chains drawn from one sample of a study of T cell responses to AZD1222 COVID-19 vaccine. Here immunoSEQ multiplex PCR was the method, and the copy in TCRdb shows in-frame clones only, minus some. The sample includes around 140,000 clones, roughly 92% of them seen just once. Sequencing was performed on peripheral blood, taken on day 0 of AZD1222 vaccination. The source is an adult in good health. The conserved cysteine and the conserved F or W are not part of the CDR3 here.

v_call	j_call	cdr3_aa
TRBV28	TRBJ1-1	ASSSIGGGGTEAF
TRBV28	TRBJ2-3	ASSFVQPSTDTQY
TRBV3-1/TRBV3-2	TRBJ1-4	ASSQDQAGDEKLF
TRBV28	TRBJ1-1	ASSSPTGISEAF
TRBV5-8	TRBJ2-3	ASSAGISTDTQY
TRBV3-1/TRBV3-2	TRBJ1-5	ASSQGDSGEQPQH
TRBV7-2	TRBJ1-5	ASSLGPINQPQH
TRBV7-9	TRBJ1-5	ASSPTGENQPQH
TRBV6-4	TRBJ1-3	ASSFRGSGNTIY
TRBV19	TRBJ1-1	ATSGGQNRAF
TRBV11-3	TRBJ2-1	ASSFGTSGYNEQF
TRBV11-2	TRBJ2-3	ASSLRDTQY
TRBV9	TRBJ2-3	ASSEAPGLAGFPRPY
TRBV14	TRBJ2-2	ASSQARLYMGTGELF
TRBV11-3	TRBJ2-2	ASSSGGAAGELF
TRBV19	TRBJ2-7	ASSISRYLGEQY
TRBV19	TRBJ1-2	ASSTYQRDGYT
TRBV2	TRBJ1-4	ATARVTANEKLF
TRBV4-2	TRBJ2-1	ASSSGTNYNEQF
TRBV4-2	TRBJ2-3	ASSQASSGTTDTQY
TRBV5-1	TRBJ2-7	ASSQQTGGHYEQY
TRBV2	TRBJ1-1	ASSEAGAGEAF
TRBV6-6	TRBJ1-5	ATNPLSGNQPQH
TRBV3-1/TRBV3-2	TRBJ1-1	ASSQRSGNTEAF
TRBV20-1	TRBJ1-5	SASTSNQPQH
TRBV4-1	TRBJ2-7	ASSQEMNPTSEQY
TRBV28	TRBJ2-3	ASSLPQGATDTQY
TRBV6-2/TRBV6-3	TRBJ2-2	ASSYSTGSWAGELF
TRBV7-9	TRBJ2-6	ASSYRAIGANVLT
TRBV7-9	TRBJ2-5	ASRQDRGRETQY
TRBV12-5	TRBJ2-7	ASGQGGREDEQY
TRBV2	TRBJ2-5	ASSGQALSETQY
TRBV1	TRBJ2-3	TSSHGSTQY
TRBV4-1	TRBJ1-5	ASSQIWDGGNQPQH
TRBV4-1	TRBJ1-1	ASSQAGVGNTEAF
TRBV10-3	TRBJ2-7	AISDGQISYEQY
TRBV19	TRBJ2-7	ASSISHGRNEQY
TRBV7-2	TRBJ1-6	ASRQELNSPLH
TRBV3-1/TRBV3-2	TRBJ1-2	ASSLLFSIENYGYT
TRBV28	TRBJ2-6	ASSFSGANVLT
TRBV28	TRBJ2-1	ASSISYNEQF